This is a list of T cell receptor beta chains from one sample in a study of T cells after yellow fever vaccination. In TCRdb, the 5' RACE reads were re-called with MiXCR into one record per CDR3 protein. The table shows 360,000 or so distinct CDR3 sequences, with around a tenth occurring only once. The specimen was PBMCs, collected on the day of the first yellow fever vaccination. These receptors all stem from a man aged 18 to 29 who received the YFV17D yellow fever vaccine. The CDR3 runs from the conserved cysteine through the conserved F or W. The order of the fields is clone size, D gene, J gene, V gene, CDR3 DNA, CDR3 protein. A D gene is named only where the DNA matches it firmly. Some rows mark clone size as missing; the rest say once, few, many or name a class of expanded clone.

abundance: .; d_gene: TRBD2; j_gene: TRBJ2-2; v_gene: TRBV6-1; CDR3nt: TGTGCCAGCAGCCCATGGACTAGCGGGGGGCCAAACACCGGGGAGCTGTTTTTT; CDR3aa: CASSPWTSGGPNTGELFF
abundance: .; d_gene: TRBD2; j_gene: TRBJ2-3; v_gene: TRBV11-2; CDR3nt: TGTGCCAGCAGCGTTTACCTGGGACTAGCGGGGGGTAGAGATACGCAGTATTTT; CDR3aa: CASSVYLGLAGGRDTQYF
abundance: few; d_gene: .; j_gene: TRBJ1-2; v_gene: TRBV5-1; CDR3nt: TGCGCCAGCAGCCTACGGGGGAAGTTCGATGGCTACACCTTC; CDR3aa: CASSLRGKFDGYTF
abundance: .; d_gene: .; j_gene: TRBJ1-1; v_gene: TRBV29-1; CDR3nt: TGCAGCCCTTGGTTAGGGCCCGACACTGAAGCTTTCTTT; CDR3aa: CSPWLGPDTEAFF
abundance: .; d_gene: .; j_gene: TRBJ1-4; v_gene: TRBV4-1; CDR3nt: TGCGCCAGCAGCAATGGGGGCTGGTTGGCCGCCGCGGGGGGCGGTGAAAAACTGTTTTTT; CDR3aa: CASSNGGWLAAAGGGEKLFF
abundance: many; d_gene: .; j_gene: TRBJ2-7; v_gene: TRBV5-1; CDR3nt: TGCGCCAGCAGATCCACTCCGGGGGTCTACGAGCAGTACTTC; CDR3aa: CASRSTPGVYEQYF
abundance: few; d_gene: TRBD1; j_gene: TRBJ2-5; v_gene: TRBV20-1; CDR3nt: TGCAGTGCTACCGGGACAGCGTACCAAGAGACCCAGTACTTC; CDR3aa: CSATGTAYQETQYF
abundance: .; d_gene: TRBD1; j_gene: TRBJ2-1; v_gene: TRBV12-3/TRBV12-4; CDR3nt: TGTGCCAGCAGCCGGACAGGGGTTTACAATGAGCAGTTCTTC; CDR3aa: CASSRTGVYNEQFF
abundance: .; d_gene: .; j_gene: TRBJ2-5; v_gene: TRBV7-9; CDR3nt: TGTGCCAGCAGCTTAGGGACCGGGACGGACAATATCGGGACCCAGTACTTC; CDR3aa: CASSLGTGTDNIGTQYF
abundance: many; d_gene: .; j_gene: TRBJ2-3; v_gene: TRBV4-3; CDR3nt: TGCGCCAGCAGCCCCGACAGCACGGGGGCAGATACGCAGTATTTT; CDR3aa: CASSPDSTGADTQYF
abundance: many; d_gene: .; j_gene: TRBJ2-3; v_gene: TRBV29-1; CDR3nt: TGCAGCCAAGAGACAACAGTCCGGGATACGCAGTATTTT; CDR3aa: CSQETTVRDTQYF
abundance: many; d_gene: .; j_gene: TRBJ2-5; v_gene: TRBV5-1; CDR3nt: TGTGCCAGCAGTCTGGAGGGTTCGGAGACCCAGTACTTC; CDR3aa: CASSLEGSETQYF
abundance: many; d_gene: TRBD2; j_gene: TRBJ2-3; v_gene: TRBV6-5; CDR3nt: TGTGCCAGCAGTTACGACCGGGGACTAGCGCGAGATACGCAGTATTTT; CDR3aa: CASSYDRGLARDTQYF
abundance: .; d_gene: .; j_gene: TRBJ2-2; v_gene: TRBV24-1; CDR3nt: TGTGCCACCAGTGTCCCGCGGGGAGCCGGGGAGCTGTTTTTT; CDR3aa: CATSVPRGAGELFF
abundance: few; d_gene: .; j_gene: TRBJ1-2; v_gene: TRBV10-3; CDR3nt: TGTGCCATCAGAGCCCCAGGGTTCGGTGGCTACACCTTC; CDR3aa: CAIRAPGFGGYTF
abundance: few; d_gene: .; j_gene: TRBJ1-1; v_gene: TRBV19; CDR3nt: TGTGCCAGTAGTATAAATGATTTGGGTACTGAAGCTTTCTTT; CDR3aa: CASSINDLGTEAFF
abundance: few; d_gene: .; j_gene: TRBJ2-5; v_gene: TRBV29-1; CDR3nt: TGCAGCGTTGCGGGACTGCAAGAGACCCAGTACTTC; CDR3aa: CSVAGLQETQYF
abundance: .; d_gene: TRBD2; j_gene: TRBJ2-7; v_gene: TRBV3-1; CDR3nt: TGTGCCAGCAGCCCGGGACTAGCGGGGGTCTACGAGCAGTACTTC; CDR3aa: CASSPGLAGVYEQYF
abundance: .; d_gene: .; j_gene: TRBJ2-7; v_gene: TRBV20-1; CDR3nt: TGCAGTGCTAGTGAGATGAGGCCCCAGCAGTACTTC; CDR3aa: CSASEMRPQQYF
abundance: .; d_gene: TRBD1; j_gene: TRBJ1-1; v_gene: TRBV5-1; CDR3nt: TGCGCCAGCAGCATCGATACAGGGGGCGGGTCTGAAGCTTTCTTT; CDR3aa: CASSIDTGGGSEAFF
abundance: .; d_gene: .; j_gene: TRBJ1-4; v_gene: TRBV27; CDR3nt: TGTGCCAGCAGTTTGGAGGGGGTTGGTGCCTTGGGTGAAAAACTGTTTTTT; CDR3aa: CASSLEGVGALGEKLFF
abundance: .; d_gene: TRBD1; j_gene: TRBJ2-3; v_gene: TRBV7-9; CDR3nt: TGTGCCAGCAACCAACCACAGGGGCCAGATACGCAGTATTTT; CDR3aa: CASNQPQGPDTQYF
abundance: few; d_gene: .; j_gene: TRBJ2-7; v_gene: TRBV5-8; CDR3nt: TGTGCCAGCAGCTTGGCGTATTCGGGCGAGCAGTACTTC; CDR3aa: CASSLAYSGEQYF
abundance: few; d_gene: TRBD1; j_gene: TRBJ2-7; v_gene: TRBV6-1; CDR3nt: TGTGCCAGCAGACTTGGACAGGGGGCCGCCTACGAGCAGTACTTC; CDR3aa: CASRLGQGAAYEQYF
abundance: few; d_gene: .; j_gene: TRBJ1-1; v_gene: TRBV4-3; CDR3nt: TGCGCCAGCAGCCAATCTCGCCAGGCCTGGACTGAAGCTTTCTTT; CDR3aa: CASSQSRQAWTEAFF
abundance: few; d_gene: .; j_gene: TRBJ2-1; v_gene: TRBV28; CDR3nt: TGTGCCAGCAGTTTAGACAGGTTAAACAATGAGCAGTTCTTC; CDR3aa: CASSLDRLNNEQFF
abundance: few; d_gene: .; j_gene: TRBJ2-2; v_gene: TRBV18; CDR3nt: TGTGCCAGCTCACCCGAAACTTATACTAGCCGGGAGCTGTTTTTT; CDR3aa: CASSPETYTSRELFF
abundance: .; d_gene: .; j_gene: TRBJ2-6; v_gene: TRBV9; CDR3nt: TGTGCCAGCAGCTATCATACTGGGGCCAACGTCCTGACTTTC; CDR3aa: CASSYHTGANVLTF
abundance: few; d_gene: .; j_gene: TRBJ2-1; v_gene: TRBV19; CDR3nt: TGTGCCACCGCCTCAAGGGGGGGGAATGAGCAGTTCTTC; CDR3aa: CATASRGGNEQFF
abundance: few; d_gene: .; j_gene: TRBJ2-2; v_gene: TRBV21-1; CDR3nt: TGTGCCAGCAGCAAACTTAGCCAGGCGTCCACCGGGGAGCTGTTTTTT; CDR3aa: CASSKLSQASTGELFF
abundance: many; d_gene: .; j_gene: TRBJ1-2; v_gene: TRBV7-8; CDR3nt: TGTGCCAGCAGCTTCTCCGGGGGAGTTCCCTATGGCTACACCTTC; CDR3aa: CASSFSGGVPYGYTF
abundance: .; d_gene: .; j_gene: TRBJ2-3; v_gene: TRBV15; CDR3nt: TGTGCCACCAGCAGAGATCTATTTCCGGGTAATACGCAGTATTTT; CDR3aa: CATSRDLFPGNTQYF
abundance: .; d_gene: .; j_gene: TRBJ1-4; v_gene: TRBV30; CDR3nt: TGTGCCTGGGCCCGTGGGGGGGGCGATGAAAAACTGTTTTTT; CDR3aa: CAWARGGGDEKLFF
abundance: many; d_gene: .; j_gene: TRBJ2-1; v_gene: TRBV7-9; CDR3nt: TGTGCCAGCAGCTTGGGACTCTACAATGAGCAGTTCTTC; CDR3aa: CASSLGLYNEQFF
abundance: few; d_gene: .; j_gene: TRBJ1-1; v_gene: TRBV6-1; CDR3nt: TGTGCCAGCAGCCCTAAGGGAGCGGGGAACACTGAAGCTTTCTTT; CDR3aa: CASSPKGAGNTEAFF
abundance: .; d_gene: .; j_gene: TRBJ2-5; v_gene: TRBV29-1; CDR3nt: TGCAGCGCCGAGGGGGCGGGGTGGGAGACCCAGTACTTC; CDR3aa: CSAEGAGWETQYF
abundance: .; d_gene: .; j_gene: TRBJ2-7; v_gene: TRBV20-1; CDR3nt: TGCAGTGCTAGACCCGGAGGTAGCAGATCGTCCTCCTACGAGCAGTACTTC; CDR3aa: CSARPGGSRSSSYEQYF
abundance: few; d_gene: .; j_gene: TRBJ1-2; v_gene: TRBV19; CDR3nt: TGTGCCAGTAAGGCCTACTATGGCTACACCTTC; CDR3aa: CASKAYYGYTF
abundance: few; d_gene: TRBD1; j_gene: TRBJ2-7; v_gene: TRBV12-3/TRBV12-4; CDR3nt: TGTGCCAGCAGAGAGGGACAGGGAGTAGCCTACGAGCAGTACTTC; CDR3aa: CASREGQGVAYEQYF
abundance: few; d_gene: .; j_gene: TRBJ1-1; v_gene: TRBV7-9; CDR3nt: TGTGCCAGCACCAGTACGACATACACTGAAGCTTTCTTT; CDR3aa: CASTSTTYTEAFF
abundance: .; d_gene: TRBD1; j_gene: TRBJ2-1; v_gene: TRBV28; CDR3nt: TGTGCCAGCAGTTTAGGCTCGGGACAGGGGATCAATGAGCAGTTCTTC; CDR3aa: CASSLGSGQGINEQFF
abundance: .; d_gene: .; j_gene: TRBJ1-5; v_gene: TRBV20-1; CDR3nt: TGCAGTGCTAGTGAGTTGAACAGGTCAGATCAGCCCCAGCATTTT; CDR3aa: CSASELNRSDQPQHF
abundance: few; d_gene: TRBD1; j_gene: TRBJ2-1; v_gene: TRBV20-1; CDR3nt: TGCAGTGCTAGAGGACAGGGGGCAGGGGATGAGCAGTTCTTC; CDR3aa: CSARGQGAGDEQFF
abundance: few; d_gene: .; j_gene: TRBJ1-1; v_gene: TRBV12-3/TRBV12-4; CDR3nt: TGTGCCAGCAGTTTCGCCCCAATTTTTACAGGCGATGGCACTGAAGCTTTCTTT; CDR3aa: CASSFAPIFTGDGTEAFF
abundance: few; d_gene: TRBD2; j_gene: TRBJ2-2; v_gene: TRBV11-2; CDR3nt: TGTGCCAGCAGCCCTAGTGGTCTAGCGGCCTCGAGCACCGGGGAGCTGTTTTTT; CDR3aa: CASSPSGLAASSTGELFF
abundance: .; d_gene: .; j_gene: TRBJ2-4; v_gene: TRBV12-3/TRBV12-4; CDR3nt: TGTGCCAGCAGGGACCAAGGGGACATTCAGTACTTC; CDR3aa: CASRDQGDIQYF
abundance: .; d_gene: .; j_gene: TRBJ2-7; v_gene: TRBV6-5; CDR3nt: TGTGCCAGCAGTTACTATTCAGGGGCCCCCTACGAGCAGTACTTC; CDR3aa: CASSYYSGAPYEQYF
abundance: .; d_gene: TRBD2; j_gene: TRBJ2-3; v_gene: TRBV6-1; CDR3nt: TGTGCCAGCAGACCCATGGCTAGCGGGGGGCGGAGAGATACGCAGTATTTT; CDR3aa: CASRPMASGGRRDTQYF
abundance: .; d_gene: .; j_gene: TRBJ2-7; v_gene: TRBV6-5; CDR3nt: TGTGCCAGCAGTTACAGGGGTCGGGAGCAGTACTTC; CDR3aa: CASSYRGREQYF
abundance: many; d_gene: .; j_gene: TRBJ2-7; v_gene: TRBV12-3/TRBV12-4; CDR3nt: TGTGCCAGCAGTTTTCGGCCTAGCCTCAGTTACGAGCAGTACTTC; CDR3aa: CASSFRPSLSYEQYF
abundance: .; d_gene: TRBD2; j_gene: TRBJ2-2; v_gene: TRBV4-2; CDR3nt: TGTGCCAGCAGCCGGCCCTGGGCGGCTAGCGGGGGGGGCACCGGGGAGCTGTTTTTT; CDR3aa: CASSRPWAASGGGTGELFF
abundance: few; d_gene: .; j_gene: TRBJ1-5; v_gene: TRBV20-1; CDR3nt: TGCAGTGCTAGAGATTCAGGGGTATCCGATCAGCCCCAGCATTTT; CDR3aa: CSARDSGVSDQPQHF
abundance: .; d_gene: .; j_gene: TRBJ2-3; v_gene: TRBV6-4; CDR3nt: TGTGCCAGCAGTGAAACCGCCGGGGCAACAGATACGCAGTATTTT; CDR3aa: CASSETAGATDTQYF
abundance: few; d_gene: TRBD1; j_gene: TRBJ2-3; v_gene: TRBV7-9; CDR3nt: TGTGCCAGCAGCACACAGGGGGCGACAGATACGCAGTATTTT; CDR3aa: CASSTQGATDTQYF
abundance: few; d_gene: .; j_gene: TRBJ1-6; v_gene: TRBV19; CDR3nt: TGTGCCAGTAGTATCGAGCGGACCAATTCACCCCTCCACTTT; CDR3aa: CASSIERTNSPLHF